This is a list of T cell receptor beta chains from one sample in a study of blood T cell repertoires in COVID-19. Data came from immunoSEQ multiplex PCR; TCRdb stores just in-frame clones and leaves some out. The sample yields under 250,000 clones, 83% seen once. Sequenced: peripheral blood. The origin of the receptors is a human donor in a cohort sampled during active COVID-19. The CDR3 runs from the conserved cysteine through the conserved F or W. D genes are given only for firm matches. The size entry is marked missing in some rows and otherwise reads once, few, many or a size class.

v_call	j_call	d_call	clone_size	cdr3_nt	cdr3_aa
TRBV3-1/TRBV3-2	TRBJ1-3	NA	NA	TGTGCCAGCAGCCAAGCCCCAGGGGTTACTGGAAACACCATATATTTT	CASSQAPGVTGNTIYF
TRBV3-1/TRBV3-2	TRBJ1-1	NA	once	TGTGCCAGCAGGATGGAGGGGACTATACAGGAAGCTTTCTTT	CASRMEGTIQEAFF
TRBV6-4	TRBJ2-2	TRBD2	NA	TGTGCCAGCAGTCAGACTAGCCAAAACACCGGGGAGCTGTTTTTT	CASSQTSQNTGELFF
TRBV18	TRBJ1-3	NA	NA	TGTGCCAGCTCCCACACTCAGACTTCCTCTGGAAACACCATATATTTT	CASSHTQTSSGNTIYF
TRBV5-1	TRBJ1-3	NA	NA	TGCGCCAGCAGCGTTGGCATGGGGGGACCTGGAAACACCATATATTTT	CASSVGMGGPGNTIYF
TRBV28	TRBJ1-4	NA	NA	TGTGCCAGCAGCCCTAGAAGGAGGCCCGGGGGTGAAAAACTGTTTTTT	CASSPRRRPGGEKLFF
TRBV7-2	TRBJ2-3	TRBD2	NA	TGTGCCAGCAGCTGGACTAGCGGGGGCCCAGATACGCAGTATTTT	CASSWTSGGPDTQYF
TRBV7-2	TRBJ1-6	TRBD1	NA	TGTGCCAGCAGCTTAGCGCAGGGGGCAAATTCACCCCTCCACTTT	CASSLAQGANSPLHF
TRBV5-4	TRBJ2-7	TRBD2	NA	TGTGCCAGCACCTCAGCGGGAGCTACCTACGAGCAGTACTTC	CASTSAGATYEQYF
TRBV3-1/TRBV3-2	TRBJ1-2	TRBD1	NA	TGTGCCAGCAGCCACGAAGACAGGGGGGTCGGCTACACCTTC	CASSHEDRGVGYTF
TRBV27	TRBJ2-7	NA	NA	TGTGCCAGCAGTTTATCGGGCAGGGGCCCCTACGAGCAGTACTTC	CASSLSGRGPYEQYF
TRBV5-1	TRBJ2-3	TRBD2	NA	TGCGCCAGCAGCCCAGCGGGAACGGTAGATACGCAGTATTTT	CASSPAGTVDTQYF
TRBV27	TRBJ2-3	TRBD2	NA	TGTGCCAGCAGTCCCCTAGCGGGGGTAGACACAGATACGCAGTATTTT	CASSPLAGVDTDTQYF
TRBV19	TRBJ1-2	NA	many	TGTGCCAGTAGTATAGGCGTGAACTATGGCTACACCTTC	CASSIGVNYGYTF
TRBV6-2/TRBV6-3	TRBJ1-1	NA	medium-sized	TGTGCCAGCAGTTCCTATACGGTGACTGAAGCTTTCTTT	CASSSYTVTEAFF
TRBV11-3	TRBJ2-1	NA	NA	TGTGCCAGCAGCTTATCAACCTACAATGAGCAGTTCTTC	CASSLSTYNEQFF
TRBV24-1	TRBJ2-5	NA	NA	TGTGCCACCAGTGGAGGACAGCAAGAGACCCAGTACTTC	CATSGGQQETQYF
TRBV28	TRBJ1-4	NA	NA	TGTGCCAGCAGGGACAGAATAAATGAAAAACTGTTTTTT	CASRDRINEKLFF
TRBV9	TRBJ1-1	TRBD1	NA	TGTGCCAGCAGCGGGGAGTCAGGAGGGGGCCGGAACACTGAAGCTTTCTTT	CASSGESGGGRNTEAFF
TRBV6-5	TRBJ2-7	TRBD2	NA	TGTGCCAGCAGTCCCCGACTAGCCCCCTACGAGCAGTACTTC	CASSPRLAPYEQYF
TRBV24-1	TRBJ2-1	TRBD1	NA	TGTGCCACCAGTGATTTGGGACAGGGGAGGAATGAGCAGTTCTTC	CATSDLGQGRNEQFF
TRBV11-2	TRBJ2-3	NA	NA	TGTGCCAGCAGTTCGAGCGGGTACGGAACAGATACGCAGTATTTT	CASSSSGYGTDTQYF
TRBV6-5	TRBJ1-2	NA	NA	TGTGCCAGCAGAGAGACGGCAGATCGGGGCTATGGCTACACCTTC	CASRETADRGYGYTF
TRBV5-1	TRBJ1-2	TRBD1	NA	TGCGCCAGCAGCGCCGCGGGACAGGGGATCTATGGCTACACCTTC	CASSAAGQGIYGYTF
TRBV6-1	TRBJ1-3	NA	few	TGTGCCAGCAGTGAAGATTCAGGGGAGCAATTT	CASSEDSGEQF
TRBV11-2	TRBJ1-1	TRBD1	NA	TGTGCCACCAGGACAGGTTCGCCGGAGCCTGAAGCTTTCTTT	CATRTGSPEPEAFF
TRBV11-3	TRBJ2-3	NA	few	TGTGCCAGCAGCTTAGGGACCTCCCGGGAGACAGATACGCAGTATTTT	CASSLGTSRETDTQYF
TRBV3-1/TRBV3-2	TRBJ2-1	TRBD1	NA	TGTGCCAGCAGCCTCCTTGACAGGGTGGGCAATGAGCAGTTCTTC	CASSLLDRVGNEQFF
TRBV11-3	TRBJ2-7	TRBD2	once	TGTGCCAGCAGCTTAACTAGCGGGGGCCTGGGGGAGCAGTACTTC	CASSLTSGGLGEQYF
TRBV27	TRBJ2-3	NA	few	TGTGCCAGCAGTAAGGGGTTAAATACGCAGTATTTT	CASSKGLNTQYF
TRBV7-8	TRBJ1-2	NA	NA	TGTGCCAGCAGCTTTGGGGGGGAGAGGGGCTACACCTTC	CASSFGGERGYTF
TRBV5-1	TRBJ2-7	NA	NA	TGCGCCAGCAGCTTGGCCGGGAGCTCCTACGAGCAGTACTTC	CASSLAGSSYEQYF